This TCR beta chain was documented in a study of cytomegalovirus exposure and HLA in healthy donors. Study outcomes and limitations: About 180 TCR beta chains were listed as cytomegalovirus-associated.

Trimming took off 5 bases at V and 3 bases at J, with 11 bases between the two ends. This CDR3 comprises 13 residues. Germline values: CDR1 SEHNR, CDR2 FQNEAQ (reference sequence). Only in-frame clones appear in the TCRdb table, and some are missing; sequencing was by immunoSEQ multiplex PCR. The sample shows roughly 56,000 clones, about 93% of them seen only once. Regarding this clone: Its antigen is not identified.

From the approximately 110-subject validation cohort, which was separate from the roughly 680-subject first cohort, the donors were drawn. The receptor was isolated from a young man in good health and CMV-seronegative. Sequencing was done on a sample of PBMCs. The chain employs TRBV7-9 and TRBJ2-7, with D tentatively TRBD1 (5 bases). The CDR3 reads CASSQVRDYEQYF. DNA for the CDR3: TGTGCCAGCAGCCAGGTCAGGGACTACGAGCAGTACTTC. Full variable domain (remainder filled in from reference TRBV7-9 and TRBJ2-7): DTGVSQNPRHKITKRGQNVTFRCDPISEHNRLYWYRQTLGQGPEFLTYFQNEAQLEKSRLLSDRFSAERPKGSFSTLEIQRTEQGDSAMYLCASSQVRDYEQYFGPGTRLTVT.